This TCR beta chain was documented in a study of OX40 agonist ivuxolimab in advanced cancers. Study-level information: It was ivuxolimab, an agonistic anti-OX40 (CD134) antibody, that patients were treated with. From 23 to 79 years was the age range, with a mean of roughly 59 years, and around 83% were male. Study observations and caveats: By week 6 at 0.1 to 3.0 mg/kg, blood CD4+ and CD8+ T cells had expanded clonally. Averaging showed that CD8+ T cells had more expanded clones than CD4+ did.

Libraries were prepared by immunoSEQ multiplex PCR; TCRdb keeps only in-frame clonotypes and omits some of them. This sample carries 72,000 or so clones, roughly 90% of them seen once, and the ten largest clones take roughly 1.3%. About this clone: The target antigen is unknown.

CDR3 length: 14 residues. Per germline, CDR1 MNHNS and CDR2 SASEGT. Trimming cost V 2 bases and J 0 bases, with 6 bases left between them. The genes are TRBV6-1 and TRBJ2-3; D is unresolved. Sequencing was performed on CD4+ or CD8+ T cells sorted from blood, taken in a trial of the OX40 agonist ivuxolimab. This TCR derives from an adult with an advanced solid tumor such as melanoma, head and neck, liver or kidney cancer. CDR3 DNA: TGTGCCAGCAGTGAATTAACTAGCACAGATACGCAGTATTTT. Its protein is CASSELTSTDTQYF.